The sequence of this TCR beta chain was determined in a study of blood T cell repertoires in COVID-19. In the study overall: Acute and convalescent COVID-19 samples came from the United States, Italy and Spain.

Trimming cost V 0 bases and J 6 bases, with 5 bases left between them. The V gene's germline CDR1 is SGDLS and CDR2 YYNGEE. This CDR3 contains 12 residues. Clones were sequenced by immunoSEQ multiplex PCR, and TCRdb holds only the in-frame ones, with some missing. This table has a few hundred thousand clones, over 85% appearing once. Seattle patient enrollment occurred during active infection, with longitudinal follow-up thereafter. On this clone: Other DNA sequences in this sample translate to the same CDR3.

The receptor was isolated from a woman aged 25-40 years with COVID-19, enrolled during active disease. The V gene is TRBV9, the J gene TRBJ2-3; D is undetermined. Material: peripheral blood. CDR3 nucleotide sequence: TGTGCCAGCAGCGTAGCTCTCGATACGCAGTATTTT. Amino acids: CASSVALDTQYF.